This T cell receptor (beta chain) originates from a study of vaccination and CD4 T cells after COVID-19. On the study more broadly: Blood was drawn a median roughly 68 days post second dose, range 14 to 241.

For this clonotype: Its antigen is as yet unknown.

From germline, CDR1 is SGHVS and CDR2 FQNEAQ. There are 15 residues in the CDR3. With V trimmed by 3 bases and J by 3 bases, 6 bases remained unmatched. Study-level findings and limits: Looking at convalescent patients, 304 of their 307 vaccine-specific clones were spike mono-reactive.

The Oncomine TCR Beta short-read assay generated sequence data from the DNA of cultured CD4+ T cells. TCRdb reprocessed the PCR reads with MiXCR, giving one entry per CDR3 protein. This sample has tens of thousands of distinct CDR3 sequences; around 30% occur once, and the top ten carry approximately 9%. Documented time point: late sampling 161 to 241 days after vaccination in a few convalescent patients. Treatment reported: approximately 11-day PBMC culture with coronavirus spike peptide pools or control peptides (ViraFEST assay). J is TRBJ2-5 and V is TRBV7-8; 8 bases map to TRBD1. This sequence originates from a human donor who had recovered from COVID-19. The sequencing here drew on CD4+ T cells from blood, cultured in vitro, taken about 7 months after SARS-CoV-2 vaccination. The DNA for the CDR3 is TGTGCCAGCAGCTTCACAGGGGGGATAAAAGAGACCCAGTACTTC. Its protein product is CASSFTGGIKETQYF.